The clone carrying this TCR beta chain appeared many times. TCRdb re-derived calls from the 5' RACE reads in MiXCR, one entry per CDR3 protein. The data show about 33,000 distinct CDR3 sequences, approximately 5% seen once. Deletions cut 6 bases from V and 0 bases from J, with 11 bases between. Per the germline V gene, CDR1 is SQVTM and CDR2 is ANQGSEA. The CDR3 covers 13 residues. The data originate from a study of early T cells in non-severe SARS-CoV-2 infection. Sequencing input: whole blood. The receptor comes from an adult who was a healthcare worker with PCR-confirmed SARS-CoV-2 infection or an uninfected control (not recorded which). The V and J genes are TRBV29-1 and TRBJ1-1; D may be TRBD1 (6 bases). The CDR3 reads CSVLQGLNTEAFF. The CDR3 DNA follows: TGCAGCGTCCTACAGGGCCTGAACACTGAAGCTTTCTTT.